Listed below are T cell receptor beta chains from one sample, sequenced in a study of T cells after yellow fever vaccination. TCRdb reprocessed the 5' RACE reads via MiXCR and lists one record per CDR3 protein. The sample consists of more than 300,000 distinct CDR3 sequences, roughly 7% of them appearing once. The specimen comprised PBMCs, sampled more than 40 days after the first yellow fever vaccination. All receptors derive from a man aged 18 to 29 who received the YFV17D yellow fever vaccine. The CDR3 runs from the conserved cysteine through the conserved F or W. The order of the fields is J gene, V gene, D gene, clone size, CDR3 protein, CDR3 DNA. The D gene is left open where the match is weak. Expanded clones are given a class, and other clones once, few, many or no size at all.

J gene: TRBJ1-3
V gene: TRBV4-1
D gene: -
clone size: few
CDR3 protein: CASSQEIWPHSGNTIYF
CDR3 DNA: TGCGCCAGCAGCCAAGAAATCTGGCCCCACTCTGGAAACACCATATATTTT

J gene: TRBJ2-1
V gene: TRBV7-3
D gene: -
clone size: -
CDR3 protein: CASSAGGTSYNKQFF
CDR3 DNA: TGTGCCAGCAGCGCTGGGGGAACCTCCTACAATAAGCAGTTCTTC

J gene: TRBJ2-5
V gene: TRBV11-1
D gene: TRBD1
clone size: few
CDR3 protein: CASSPIPKDRGPTETQYF
CDR3 DNA: TGTGCCAGCAGCCCCATTCCTAAGGACAGGGGGCCCACAGAGACCCAGTACTTC

J gene: TRBJ2-5
V gene: TRBV28
D gene: -
clone size: few
CDR3 protein: CASGGQRETQYF
CDR3 DNA: TGTGCCAGCGGGGGCCAACGCGAGACCCAGTACTTC

J gene: TRBJ2-3
V gene: TRBV2
D gene: -
clone size: few
CDR3 protein: CASSWTLTDTQYF
CDR3 DNA: TGTGCCAGCAGTTGGACTTTAACAGATACGCAGTATTTT

J gene: TRBJ2-4
V gene: TRBV20-1
D gene: TRBD2
clone size: few
CDR3 protein: CSATGGTRARNIQYF
CDR3 DNA: TGCAGTGCTACTGGGGGGACTAGGGCGAGGAACATTCAGTACTTC

J gene: TRBJ2-4
V gene: TRBV5-4
D gene: -
clone size: -
CDR3 protein: CASSNPQGGKNIQYF
CDR3 DNA: TGTGCCAGCAGCAACCCACAGGGTGGCAAAAACATTCAGTACTTC

J gene: TRBJ2-3
V gene: TRBV4-3
D gene: -
clone size: few
CDR3 protein: CASSQRRADTQYF
CDR3 DNA: TGCGCCAGCAGCCAGAGAAGGGCAGATACGCAGTATTTT

J gene: TRBJ1-2
V gene: TRBV7-2
D gene: TRBD1
clone size: many
CDR3 protein: CASSYPGGRGYTF
CDR3 DNA: TGTGCCAGCAGTTACCCAGGGGGAAGGGGCTACACCTTC

J gene: TRBJ2-2
V gene: TRBV11-3
D gene: -
clone size: few
CDR3 protein: CASSLRGLTSGELFF
CDR3 DNA: TGTGCCAGCAGCTTACGGGGGCTGACCTCCGGGGAGCTGTTTTTT

J gene: TRBJ2-3
V gene: TRBV20-1
D gene: TRBD2
clone size: many
CDR3 protein: CSARDIASGDADTQYF
CDR3 DNA: TGCAGTGCTAGAGATATAGCTAGCGGGGATGCAGATACGCAGTATTTT

J gene: TRBJ1-4
V gene: TRBV20-1
D gene: -
clone size: -
CDR3 protein: CSAKTAATNEKLFF
CDR3 DNA: TGCAGTGCCAAGACGGCGGCAACTAATGAAAAACTGTTTTTT

J gene: TRBJ2-1
V gene: TRBV4-3
D gene: TRBD2
clone size: many
CDR3 protein: CASSQELAGEGNEQFF
CDR3 DNA: TGCGCCAGCAGCCAAGAGCTAGCGGGGGAAGGCAATGAGCAGTTCTTC

J gene: TRBJ1-2
V gene: TRBV7-2
D gene: -
clone size: many
CDR3 protein: CASSLGGVYGYTF
CDR3 DNA: TGTGCCAGCAGCTTAGGCGGGGTCTATGGCTACACCTTC

J gene: TRBJ2-5
V gene: TRBV28
D gene: -
clone size: -
CDR3 protein: CASSWYGETQYF
CDR3 DNA: TGTGCCAGCAGTTGGTATGGTGAGACCCAGTACTTC

J gene: TRBJ2-1
V gene: TRBV9
D gene: -
clone size: -
CDR3 protein: CDSSESGGASNEQFF
CDR3 DNA: TGTGACAGCAGCGAGTCTGGGGGCGCCTCTAATGAGCAGTTCTTC

J gene: TRBJ2-7
V gene: TRBV5-1
D gene: -
clone size: many
CDR3 protein: CASTQSGQTYEQYF
CDR3 DNA: TGCGCCAGCACCCAATCGGGACAAACCTACGAGCAGTACTTC

J gene: TRBJ2-7
V gene: TRBV7-9
D gene: -
clone size: few
CDR3 protein: CASSREVYEQYF
CDR3 DNA: TGTGCCAGCAGCCGAGAGGTGTACGAGCAGTACTTC

J gene: TRBJ2-3
V gene: TRBV7-2
D gene: -
clone size: many
CDR3 protein: CASSPGLSTDTQYF
CDR3 DNA: TGTGCCAGCAGCCCGGGACTCAGCACAGATACGCAGTATTTT

J gene: TRBJ2-7
V gene: TRBV4-2
D gene: -
clone size: -
CDR3 protein: CASSSGQFFSYEQYF
CDR3 DNA: TGTGCCAGCAGCTCCGGGCAGTTTTTCTCCTACGAGCAGTACTTC

J gene: TRBJ2-4
V gene: TRBV28
D gene: -
clone size: many
CDR3 protein: CASSPSGGVKNIQYF
CDR3 DNA: TGTGCCAGCAGCCCCTCGGGCGGAGTTAAAAACATTCAGTACTTC

J gene: TRBJ2-5
V gene: TRBV7-9
D gene: -
clone size: many
CDR3 protein: CASSSFGGRQETQYF
CDR3 DNA: TGTGCCAGCAGCTCGTTCGGGGGCCGACAAGAGACCCAGTACTTC